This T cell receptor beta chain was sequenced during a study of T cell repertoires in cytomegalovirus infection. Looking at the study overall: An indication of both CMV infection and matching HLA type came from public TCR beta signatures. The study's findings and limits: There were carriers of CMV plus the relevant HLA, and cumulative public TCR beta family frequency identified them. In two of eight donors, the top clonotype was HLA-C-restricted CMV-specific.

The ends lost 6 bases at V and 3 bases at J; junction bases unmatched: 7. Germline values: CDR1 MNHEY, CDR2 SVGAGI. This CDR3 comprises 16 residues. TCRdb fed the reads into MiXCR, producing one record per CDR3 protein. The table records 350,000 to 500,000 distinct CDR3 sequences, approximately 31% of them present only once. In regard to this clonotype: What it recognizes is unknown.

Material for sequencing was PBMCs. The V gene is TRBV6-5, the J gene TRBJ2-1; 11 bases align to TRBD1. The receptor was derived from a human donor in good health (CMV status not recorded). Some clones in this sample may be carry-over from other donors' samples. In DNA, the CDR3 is TGTGCCAGCAGCCTCCCGGGGACAGGGGGCTACAATGAGCAGTTCTTC. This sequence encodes CASSLPGTGGYNEQFF.